These T cell receptor beta chains were read from a single sample in a study of CD8 T cells in ankylosing spondylitis. TCRdb re-analysed the 5' RACE reads in MiXCR, keeping a single row per CDR3 protein. The profile shows 200,000 or so distinct CDR3 sequences, 15% to 20% of them singletons. The specimen was blood, either unsorted or a sorted T cell fraction (not recorded which). The receptors were sampled from a male donor aged 10 to 35 with ankylosing spondylitis or in good health (not recorded which). The CDR3 runs from the conserved cysteine through the conserved F or W. Each record gives: clone size, D gene, J gene, V gene, CDR3 protein, CDR3 DNA. The D gene is left open where the match is weak. The listing skips clone size in some rows; elsewhere it reads once, few, many or a size class.

abundance: NA
d_gene: NA
j_gene: TRBJ2-1
v_gene: TRBV7-3
CDR3aa: CASSSYLEGEQFF
CDR3nt: TGTGCCAGCAGCTCCTACTTGGAGGGTGAGCAGTTCTTC

abundance: many
d_gene: NA
j_gene: TRBJ2-6
v_gene: TRBV18
CDR3aa: CASSPPRGGANVLTF
CDR3nt: TGTGCCAGCTCACCCCCCAGGGGTGGGGCCAACGTCCTGACTTTC

abundance: many
d_gene: NA
j_gene: TRBJ2-1
v_gene: TRBV20-1
CDR3aa: CSARSTGLVSGEQFF
CDR3nt: TGCAGTGCTAGATCAACCGGACTCGTATCGGGTGAGCAGTTCTTC

abundance: few
d_gene: TRBD1
j_gene: TRBJ2-7
v_gene: TRBV5-6
CDR3aa: CASSPIGTGEYEQYF
CDR3nt: TGTGCCAGCAGCCCCATAGGGACAGGGGAGTACGAGCAGTACTTC

abundance: many
d_gene: NA
j_gene: TRBJ2-1
v_gene: TRBV7-9
CDR3aa: CASSLRLLHSSYNEQFF
CDR3nt: TGTGCCAGCAGCCTCAGGCTCCTACATAGCTCCTACAATGAGCAGTTCTTC

abundance: many
d_gene: TRBD1
j_gene: TRBJ1-6
v_gene: TRBV20-1
CDR3aa: CSARDTMAQGNNSPLHF
CDR3nt: TGCAGTGCTAGAGACACCATGGCACAGGGGAACAATTCACCCCTCCACTTT

abundance: many
d_gene: NA
j_gene: TRBJ2-4
v_gene: TRBV7-2
CDR3aa: CASSRDRLAKNIQYF
CDR3nt: TGTGCCAGCAGCCGGGACCGACTAGCCAAAAACATTCAGTACTTC

abundance: NA
d_gene: NA
j_gene: TRBJ1-1
v_gene: TRBV10-3
CDR3aa: CAIRGAGVMNTEAFF
CDR3nt: TGTGCCATTAGGGGGGCAGGGGTTATGAACACTGAAGCTTTCTTT

abundance: many
d_gene: NA
j_gene: TRBJ2-2
v_gene: TRBV6-5
CDR3aa: CASSYMSETGELFF
CDR3nt: TGTGCCAGCAGTTACATGTCCGAGACCGGGGAGCTGTTTTTT

abundance: many
d_gene: NA
j_gene: TRBJ1-2
v_gene: TRBV5-1
CDR3aa: CASSGGSGPTDYGYTF
CDR3nt: TGCGCCAGCAGTGGCGGCTCCGGCCCCACGGACTATGGCTACACCTTC

abundance: NA
d_gene: NA
j_gene: TRBJ1-3
v_gene: TRBV18
CDR3aa: CASSPPVGVFSGNTIYF
CDR3nt: TGTGCCAGCTCACCACCGGTTGGCGTCTTCTCTGGAAACACCATATATTTT

abundance: many
d_gene: TRBD2
j_gene: TRBJ2-2
v_gene: TRBV25-1
CDR3aa: CASRKQGGTSGNTGELFF
CDR3nt: TGTGCCAGCAGAAAGCAGGGAGGGACTAGCGGGAACACCGGGGAGCTGTTTTTT

abundance: NA
d_gene: TRBD2
j_gene: TRBJ2-3
v_gene: TRBV28
CDR3aa: CASSTLAGLPDTQYF
CDR3nt: TGTGCCAGCAGCACACTAGCGGGATTGCCAGATACGCAGTATTTT

abundance: many
d_gene: TRBD1
j_gene: TRBJ2-1
v_gene: TRBV25-1
CDR3aa: CASSRPGQGNNEQFF
CDR3nt: TGTGCCAGCAGTAGACCGGGACAGGGGAACAATGAGCAGTTCTTC

abundance: many
d_gene: NA
j_gene: TRBJ1-1
v_gene: TRBV3-1
CDR3aa: CASSQAGGRATEAFF
CDR3nt: TGTGCCAGCAGCCAAGCCGGGGGCAGGGCAACTGAAGCTTTCTTT

abundance: many
d_gene: NA
j_gene: TRBJ2-1
v_gene: TRBV27
CDR3aa: CASIGPYNEQFF
CDR3nt: TGTGCCAGCATTGGGCCCTACAATGAGCAGTTCTTC

abundance: many
d_gene: NA
j_gene: TRBJ2-3
v_gene: TRBV7-8
CDR3aa: CASSNRTDTQYF
CDR3nt: TGTGCCAGCAGCAACCGCACAGATACGCAGTATTTT

abundance: many
d_gene: NA
j_gene: TRBJ2-3
v_gene: TRBV5-1
CDR3aa: CASSLVGSNTDTQYF
CDR3nt: TGCGCCAGCAGCTTGGTTGGCAGCAACACAGATACGCAGTATTTT

abundance: few
d_gene: NA
j_gene: TRBJ2-1
v_gene: TRBV20-1
CDR3aa: CSAREYSANEQFF
CDR3nt: TGCAGTGCTAGAGAATACAGCGCCAATGAGCAGTTCTTC

abundance: NA
d_gene: NA
j_gene: TRBJ1-1
v_gene: TRBV24-1
CDR3aa: CATSDLKKGNTEAFF
CDR3nt: TGTGCCACCAGTGACCTTAAAAAAGGGAACACTGAAGCTTTCTTT

abundance: many
d_gene: NA
j_gene: TRBJ2-3
v_gene: TRBV5-5
CDR3aa: CASSLSANTQYF
CDR3nt: TGTGCCAGCAGCTTGTCTGCCAATACGCAGTATTTT

abundance: few
d_gene: NA
j_gene: TRBJ2-5
v_gene: TRBV10-3
CDR3aa: CAIGVGTSQETQYF
CDR3nt: TGTGCCATCGGGGTCGGGACGTCCCAAGAGACCCAGTACTTC

abundance: many
d_gene: NA
j_gene: TRBJ2-2
v_gene: TRBV27
CDR3aa: CASRSTGIGELFF
CDR3nt: TGTGCCAGCAGATCAACAGGGATCGGGGAGCTGTTTTTT

abundance: many
d_gene: TRBD1
j_gene: TRBJ2-1
v_gene: TRBV3-1
CDR3aa: CASSQDLWDSYNEQFF
CDR3nt: TGTGCCAGCAGCCAAGACCTGTGGGACAGCTACAATGAGCAGTTCTTC

abundance: many
d_gene: TRBD2
j_gene: TRBJ2-3
v_gene: TRBV27
CDR3aa: CASSDLAGGADTQYF
CDR3nt: TGTGCCAGCAGTGATCTAGCGGGGGGCGCAGATACGCAGTATTTT

abundance: many
d_gene: TRBD1
j_gene: TRBJ2-7
v_gene: TRBV5-4
CDR3aa: CASSNGQGSSYEQYF
CDR3nt: TGTGCCAGCAGCAATGGACAGGGGTCCTCCTACGAGCAGTACTTC

abundance: many
d_gene: NA
j_gene: TRBJ1-5
v_gene: TRBV19
CDR3aa: CASSIPGDQPQHF
CDR3nt: TGTGCCAGTAGTATTCCCGGGGATCAGCCCCAGCATTTT

abundance: many
d_gene: TRBD2
j_gene: TRBJ2-1
v_gene: TRBV7-2
CDR3aa: CASSSPGLAGSNEQFF
CDR3nt: TGTGCCAGCAGCTCTCCAGGTCTAGCGGGGTCCAATGAGCAGTTCTTC

abundance: many
d_gene: NA
j_gene: TRBJ1-2
v_gene: TRBV10-3
CDR3aa: CAISPEGYGYTF
CDR3nt: TGTGCCATCAGTCCAGAAGGTTATGGCTACACCTTC

abundance: medium-sized
d_gene: TRBD1
j_gene: TRBJ1-1
v_gene: TRBV9
CDR3aa: CASSQTGDTEAFF
CDR3nt: TGTGCCAGCAGCCAAACAGGGGACACTGAAGCTTTCTTT

abundance: many
d_gene: NA
j_gene: TRBJ2-2
v_gene: TRBV20-1
CDR3aa: CSARDSSNTGELFF
CDR3nt: TGCAGTGCTAGAGATTCCTCGAACACCGGGGAGCTGTTTTTT

abundance: NA
d_gene: NA
j_gene: TRBJ1-1
v_gene: TRBV15
CDR3aa: CATSRDYAGNEAFF
CDR3nt: TGTGCCACCAGCAGAGACTACGCCGGGAATGAAGCTTTCTTT

abundance: many
d_gene: TRBD2
j_gene: TRBJ2-1
v_gene: TRBV11-1
CDR3aa: CASSHKYPPSGISYNEQFF
CDR3nt: TGTGCCAGCAGCCACAAGTATCCCCCTAGCGGGATCTCCTACAATGAGCAGTTCTTC

abundance: many
d_gene: NA
j_gene: TRBJ1-1
v_gene: TRBV29-1
CDR3aa: CSVVGPDTEAFF
CDR3nt: TGCAGCGTTGTGGGGCCGGACACTGAAGCTTTCTTT

abundance: NA
d_gene: TRBD1
j_gene: TRBJ1-5
v_gene: TRBV13
CDR3aa: CASSRGQGLASNQPQHF
CDR3nt: TGTGCCAGCAGCCGCGGACAGGGACTTGCTAGCAATCAGCCCCAGCATTTT

abundance: few
d_gene: NA
j_gene: TRBJ2-1
v_gene: TRBV12-3/TRBV12-4
CDR3aa: CASSLGSPYNEQFF
CDR3nt: TGTGCCAGCAGTTTGGGATCCCCCTACAATGAGCAGTTCTTC

abundance: NA
d_gene: TRBD2
j_gene: TRBJ2-2
v_gene: TRBV4-2
CDR3aa: CASSQVSASGRGGELFF
CDR3nt: TGTGCCAGCAGCCAAGTGTCGGCTAGCGGGAGGGGCGGGGAGCTGTTTTTT

abundance: many
d_gene: NA
j_gene: TRBJ2-3
v_gene: TRBV6-6
CDR3aa: CASSTERKYGTQYF
CDR3nt: TGTGCCAGCAGTACTGAGCGGAAATATGGTACGCAGTATTTT

abundance: many
d_gene: NA
j_gene: TRBJ1-1
v_gene: TRBV5-5
CDR3aa: CASSSSGTEAFF
CDR3nt: TGTGCCAGCAGCTCCTCTGGCACTGAAGCTTTCTTT

abundance: many
d_gene: TRBD1
j_gene: TRBJ2-2
v_gene: TRBV7-2
CDR3aa: CASSGTGGYTGELFF
CDR3nt: TGTGCCAGCTCCGGGACAGGGGGATACACCGGGGAGCTGTTTTTT

abundance: few
d_gene: NA
j_gene: TRBJ1-2
v_gene: TRBV19
CDR3aa: CASSNGGQDGYTF
CDR3nt: TGTGCCAGTAGTAACGGGGGGCAGGATGGCTACACCTTC